Listed below are T cell receptor beta chains from one sample, sequenced in a study of response to subunit inactivated influenza vaccine. One entry per CDR3 protein results from TCRdb running MiXCR on the RT-PCR reads. The sample holds roughly 500,000 distinct CDR3 sequences, 16% seen once. Specimen: CD4+ T cells sorted from PBMCs, collected roughly 24 months after vaccination. The receptors come from a man between 50 and 69 years old who received an inactivated influenza vaccine. The CDR3 runs from the conserved cysteine through the conserved F or W. D genes are given only for firm matches. For some rows the clone size is stated as once, few or many, or as a class when expanded; others skip it.

>TRBV20-1|few|NA|TRBJ1-3
TGCAGTGCTAGACAAGGGGTGGCTGGAAACACCATATATTTT
CSARQGVAGNTIYF
>TRBV28|NA|TRBD1|TRBJ2-7
TGTGCCAGCAATCCGGGACAGGGTTACGAGCAGTACTTC
CASNPGQGYEQYF
>TRBV14|few|TRBD1|TRBJ2-4
TGTGCCAGCAGCCTAACAGGGACAGGGGTCTGCTACTTC
CASSLTGTGVCYF
>TRBV7-9|many|NA|TRBJ2-1
TGTGCCAGCAGCTTTAACGATGAGCAGTTCTTC
CASSFNDEQFF
>TRBV4-3|many|NA|TRBJ1-2
TGCGCCAGCAGCCAAGCTGTAGAAGGACTTTATGGCTACACCTTC
CASSQAVEGLYGYTF
>TRBV6-5|NA|TRBD2|TRBJ2-3
TGTGCCAGCAGTTACTCGAGTTCGGGAGCGGGAAGCACAGATACGCAGTATTTT
CASSYSSSGAGSTDTQYF
>TRBV7-3|NA|NA|TRBJ2-1
TGTGCCAGCAGCCGGTCCGGGACAGGACTAGCGTGGAGCTCCTACAATGAGCAGTTCTTC
CASSRSGTGLAWSSYNEQFF
>TRBV6-2/TRBV6-3|many|NA|TRBJ2-1
TGTGCCAGCAGTATGGGTCGCATCGGGCAGTTCTTC
CASSMGRIGQFF
>TRBV2|NA|TRBD1|TRBJ1-2
TGTGCCAGCAGTGAAATTGGGGTCCCGGGACAGAGCTATGGCTACACCTTC
CASSEIGVPGQSYGYTF
>TRBV4-3|once|NA|TRBJ2-1
TGCGCCAGCAGCCAGGGCTCAGGGGAGCAGTTCTTC
CASSQGSGEQFF
>TRBV24-1|few|TRBD1|TRBJ2-7
TGTGCCACCAGTGACCGACAGGGGCACTCCTACGAGCAGTACTTC
CATSDRQGHSYEQYF
>TRBV4-1|NA|NA|TRBJ1-5
TGCGCCAGCAGCCAGGGGCTGCAGCGCAGCAATCAGCCCCAGCATTTT
CASSQGLQRSNQPQHF
>TRBV7-2|NA|TRBD1|TRBJ1-1
TGTGCCAGCAGCTTATGGTCAGGGGGCGAAGCTTTCTTT
CASSLWSGGEAFF
>TRBV5-1|few|TRBD2|TRBJ2-2
TGCGCCAGCACGGGACTAGCGGGAGCGGGGACCGGGGAGCTGTTTTTT
CASTGLAGAGTGELFF
>TRBV7-3|NA|NA|TRBJ2-5
TGTGCCAGCAGCTTCGGAGCTAGCCTCCAAGAGACCCAGTACTTC
CASSFGASLQETQYF
>TRBV24-1|NA|TRBD1|TRBJ2-7
TGTGCCACCAGTGATTTTGGGACAGGAGGTGCCTACGAGCAGTACTTC
CATSDFGTGGAYEQYF
>TRBV7-2|few|TRBD1|TRBJ2-7
TGTGCCAGCAGCTCTATGACAGGGGGGATCTACGAGCAGTACTTC
CASSSMTGGIYEQYF
>TRBV29-1|NA|NA|TRBJ2-3
TGCAGCGTTAGGAGGGGGGGCAGTGGTGATACGCAGTATTTT
CSVRRGGSGDTQYF
>TRBV7-8|few|NA|TRBJ1-2
TGTGCCAGCAGCGATACCTTACAGGGACCCTATGGCTACACCTTC
CASSDTLQGPYGYTF
>TRBV20-1|many|TRBD2|TRBJ2-3
TGCAGTGCCCCCAAAGCGGGAGGAGGGGATACGCAGTATTTT
CSAPKAGGGDTQYF
>TRBV11-1|NA|NA|TRBJ2-3
TGTGCCAGCAGCCCACATCAAGATACGCAGTATTTT
CASSPHQDTQYF
>TRBV24-1|few|NA|TRBJ1-2
TGTGCCACCAGTGAGGGGAACTATGGCTACACCTTC
CATSEGNYGYTF
>TRBV3-1|many|NA|TRBJ1-1
TGTGCCAGCAGCCTTGACCGCTACACTGAAGCTTTCTTT
CASSLDRYTEAFF
>TRBV20-1|few|NA|TRBJ2-3
TGCAGTGCTGCCCAACCAGATACGCAGTATTTT
CSAAQPDTQYF
>TRBV3-1|NA|NA|TRBJ1-5
TGTGCCAGCAGCCCCTTACGGGGCCCCAATCAGCCCCAGCATTTT
CASSPLRGPNQPQHF
>TRBV3-1|NA|NA|TRBJ2-7
TGTGCCAGCAGCCAAGATTTGGACAGTCTCTCCTTGCAATACTTC
CASSQDLDSLSLQYF
>TRBV20-1|NA|NA|TRBJ2-5
TGCAGTGCTAGATCGGGGGAAGAGACCCAGTACTTC
CSARSGEETQYF
>TRBV4-3|many|TRBD1|TRBJ2-5
TGCGCCAGCAGCCCAGGGACAGGGAGGCAAGAGACCCAGTACTTC
CASSPGTGRQETQYF
>TRBV12-3/TRBV12-4|few|TRBD2|TRBJ2-1
TGTGCCAGCAGTTTTGTGGGACTAGGTTACAATGAGCAGTTCTTC
CASSFVGLGYNEQFF
>TRBV24-1|NA|NA|TRBJ2-5
TGTGCCACCGGCCTAGGGGGGCAAGAGACCCAGTACTTC
CATGLGGQETQYF
>TRBV28|NA|NA|TRBJ1-3
TGTGCCAGCACGGCAGGAAACACCATATATTTT
CASTAGNTIYF
>TRBV20-1|few|TRBD1|TRBJ1-4
TGCAGTGCTTACAGGGGCAAGGGTGAAAAACTGTTTTTT
CSAYRGKGEKLFF